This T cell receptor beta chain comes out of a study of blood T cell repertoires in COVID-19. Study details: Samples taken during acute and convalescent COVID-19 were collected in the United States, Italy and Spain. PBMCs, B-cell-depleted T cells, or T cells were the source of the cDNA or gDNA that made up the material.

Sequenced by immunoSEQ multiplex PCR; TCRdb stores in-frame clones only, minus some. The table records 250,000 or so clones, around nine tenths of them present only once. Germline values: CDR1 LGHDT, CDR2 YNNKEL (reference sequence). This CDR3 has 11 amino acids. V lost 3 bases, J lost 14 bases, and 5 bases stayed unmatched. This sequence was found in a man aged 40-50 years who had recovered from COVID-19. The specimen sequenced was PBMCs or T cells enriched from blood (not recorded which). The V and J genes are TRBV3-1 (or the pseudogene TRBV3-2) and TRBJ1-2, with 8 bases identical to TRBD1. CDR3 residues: CASSQARDRTF. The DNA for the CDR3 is TGTGCCAGCAGCCAGGCCCGGGACAGGACCTTC.